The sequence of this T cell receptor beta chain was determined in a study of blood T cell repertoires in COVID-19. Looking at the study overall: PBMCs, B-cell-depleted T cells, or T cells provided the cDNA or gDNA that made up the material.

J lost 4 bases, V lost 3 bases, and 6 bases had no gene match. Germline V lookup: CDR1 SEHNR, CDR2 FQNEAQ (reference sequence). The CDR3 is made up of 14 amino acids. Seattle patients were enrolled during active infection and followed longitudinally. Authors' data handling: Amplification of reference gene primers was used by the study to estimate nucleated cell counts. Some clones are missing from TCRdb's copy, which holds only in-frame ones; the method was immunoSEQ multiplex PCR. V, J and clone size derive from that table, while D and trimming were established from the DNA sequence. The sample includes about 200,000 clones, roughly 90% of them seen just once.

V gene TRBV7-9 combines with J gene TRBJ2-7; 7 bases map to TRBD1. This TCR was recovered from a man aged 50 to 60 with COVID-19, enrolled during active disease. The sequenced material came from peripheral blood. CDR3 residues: CASSFGQATYEQYF. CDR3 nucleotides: TGTGCCAGCAGCTTCGGACAGGCCACATACGAGCAGTACTTC. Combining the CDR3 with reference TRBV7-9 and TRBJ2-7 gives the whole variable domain DTGVSQNPRHKITKRGQNVTFRCDPISEHNRLYWYRQTLGQGPEFLTYFQNEAQLEKSRLLSDRFSAERPKGSFSTLEIQRTEQGDSAMYLCASSFGQATYEQYFGPGTRLTVT.